These 32 T cell receptor beta chains originate from one sample sequenced in a study of response to subunit inactivated influenza vaccine. Via MiXCR, TCRdb re-called the RT-PCR reads, giving one row per CDR3 protein. In the table there are about 570,000 distinct CDR3 sequences, approximately 10% of which are singletons. This sample also appeared in a second study, on T cells expressing NK-cell markers. As reported in that work: 5'RACE template switching with UMIs generated TCR beta cDNA.

This specimen was PBMCs from blood, taken on the day of vaccination. All receptors derive from a man in his forties or fifties who received an inactivated influenza vaccine.

This clonotype was counted a few times. The rearrangement links TRBV12-3 or TRBV12-4 to TRBJ2-7; perhaps TRBD2 as D (7 bases). Trimming removed 5 bases from V and 3 bases from J, with 17 bases in between. The CDR3 has 15 amino acids. The CDR3 here is CASSPGWGGYYEQYF. DNA for the CDR3: TGTGCCAGCAGTCCCGGGTGGGGGGGCTACTACGAGCAGTACTTC.

The J gene is TRBJ2-4, the V gene TRBV7-2; D remains unclear. Germline V gives CDR1 SGHTA, CDR2 FQGNSA. The CDR3 is made up of 15 amino acids. Trimming removed 6 bases at V and 1 base at J, with 13 bases between. CDR3 sequence: CASSRGSLAKNIQYF. The DNA of the CDR3 is TGTGCCAGCAGTCGCGGTTCCCTGGCCAAAAACATTCAGTACTTC.

The chain carries TRBV6-1 and TRBJ2-1; D unclear. The CDR3 is made up of 17 amino acids. V was pared by 2 bases and J by 0 bases, with 14 bases between. CDR1 is MNHNS and CDR2 is SASEGT in the germline V gene. The chain's CDR3 is CASSESPGHRSYNEQFF. CDR3 sequence (DNA): TGTGCCAGCAGTGAATCTCCAGGCCATCGCTCCTACAATGAGCAGTTCTTC.

A few counts support this clonotype. The chain links TRBV19 to TRBJ1-2, with D perhaps matching TRBD1 (5 bases). V lost 9 bases, J lost 4 bases, and 24 bases lay in between. Germline-derived CDR1 and CDR2 are LNHDA and SQIVND (reference sequence). The CDR3 sequence is 16 residues long. CDR3 DNA sequence: TGTGCCAGCGGGGGTGTGGACAAGCGGTATGGCTATGGCTACACCTTC. Translating it yields CASGGVDKRYGYGYTF.

The genes are TRBV7-8 and TRBJ2-7; 12 bases agree with TRBD2. This CDR3 comprises 17 residues. J lost 4 bases, V lost 1 base, and 8 bases had no gene match. Germline V gene lookup returns CDR1 SGHVS and CDR2 FQNEAQ. This chain's CDR3 is CASSLGTSGTRGYEQYF. CDR3 nucleotides: TGTGCCAGCAGCTTAGGGACTAGCGGGACCAGGGGTTACGAGCAGTACTTC.

The chain carries TRBV11-2 and TRBJ2-5, with D uncertain. The CDR3 contains 14 residues. Germline assignment: CDR1 SGHAT and CDR2 FQNNGV. Trimming cost V 0 bases and J 3 bases, with 8 bases left between them. The CDR3: CASSLETFKETQYF. The CDR3 DNA follows: TGTGCCAGCAGCTTAGAGACTTTCAAAGAGACCCAGTACTTC.

The rearrangement links TRBV20-1 to TRBJ2-5, with TRBD2 identical over 10 bases. This CDR3 contains 17 residues. CDR1 DFQATT and CDR2 SNEGSKA come from the germline V gene (reference sequence). The junction had 15 bases not matched to a gene; V was cut back by 6 bases and J by 2 bases. In DNA form, the CDR3 reads TGCAGTGCCAGACCCCTCGGAGCGGGGGGGGTTCAAGAGACCCAGTACTTC. This codes for CSARPLGAGGVQETQYF.

This chain connects TRBV28 to TRBJ2-1; D gene uncertain. The germline V gene has CDR1 MDHEN and CDR2 SYDVKM. The CDR3 has 10 residues. Trimming removed 2 bases at V and 10 bases at J, with 3 bases between. The CDR3 reads CASSLTEQFF. The CDR3 nucleotides are TGTGCCAGCAGTTTAACAGAGCAGTTCTTC. Using reference TRBV28 and TRBJ2-1 for the parts outside the CDR3, the full variable domain is DVKVTQSSRYLVKRTGEKVFLECVQDMDHENMFWYRQDPGLGLRLIYFSYDVKMKEKGDIPEGYSVSREKKERFSLILESASTNQTSMYLCASSLTEQFFGPGTRLTVL.

This clonotype has only a few counts. This sequence joins TRBV10-3 and TRBJ2-5; 8 bases fit TRBD1. CDR1 and CDR2 from the germline V gene are ENHRY and SYGVKD. J gave up 0 bases and V 6 bases, and 3 bases lay outside the gene matches. The CDR3 loop spans 14 amino acids. The CDR3 DNA reads as TGTGCCATCAGCCGGGGACAGGACCAAGAGACCCAGTACTTC. Its protein is CAISRGQDQETQYF.

There are many counts of this clonotype. The CDR3 DNA is TGCAGCTCGTGGACAGGGGAGACCGGGGAGCTGTTTTTT. Protein product: CSSWTGETGELFF. J is TRBJ2-2 and V is TRBV29-1; TRBD1 aligns across 9 bases. This CDR3 spans 13 amino acids. Germline assignment: CDR1 SQVTM and CDR2 ANQGSEA. J gave up 5 bases and V 8 bases, and 6 bases lay outside the gene matches.

This clonotype was counted ten times or more. This chain uses TRBV6-1 with TRBJ2-1; 7 bases are shared with TRBD1. V lost 7 bases and J lost 2; bases outside the gene matches: 8. The length of the CDR3 is 15 residues. The germline CDR1 and CDR2 sequences are MNHNS and SASEGT. In nucleotides, the CDR3 is TGTGCCAGCATGAACAGGGGATTCACCTACAATGAGCAGTTCTTC. This gives the protein CASMNRGFTYNEQFF.

This clonotype was recorded many times. This chain connects TRBV20-1 to TRBJ1-1; weak D call: TRBD1 (6 bases). This CDR3 has 13 residues. Trimming shortened V by 5 bases and J by 4 bases, and 14 bases separated the two germline ends. Germline assignment: CDR1 DFQATT and CDR2 SNEGSKA (reference sequence). The CDR3, as DNA: TGCAGTGCTCCCGAGGACAGTCTCACTGAAGCTTTCTTT. Its translation: CSAPEDSLTEAFF.

This clonotype has ten or more counts. The V and J genes are TRBV20-1 and TRBJ2-5, with D maybe TRBD1 (5 bases). Between the trimmed V and J ends, which lost 5 bases and 5 bases, there was a span of 15 bases. The CDR3 totals 13 residues. The germline V gene has CDR1 DFQATT and CDR2 SNEGSKA (reference sequence). The CDR3 reads CSARADNSETQYF. DNA for the CDR3: TGCAGTGCTCGCGCGGACAATTCGGAGACCCAGTACTTC.

This clonotype was picked up many times. This chain uses TRBV28 with TRBJ2-5; D is uncertain. This CDR3 is built from 13 residues. Per germline, CDR1 MDHEN and CDR2 SYDVKM. Trimming stripped 4 bases from V and 2 bases from J, with 8 bases between. In DNA, the CDR3 is TGTGCCAGCAGTTCCAGCGAGCAAGAGACCCAGTACTTC. It codes for CASSSSEQETQYF.

CDR3 sequence: CASTITGQGYEQYF. The CDR3 DNA sequence: TGTGCCAGCACTATAACGGGACAGGGCTACGAGCAGTACTTC. V usage is TRBV28 and J usage is TRBJ2-7; the match to TRBD1 covers 9 bases. V was pared by 7 bases and J by 3 bases, with 7 bases of the junction left unmatched. The V gene's germline CDR1 is MDHEN and CDR2 SYDVKM. This CDR3 is 14 amino acids long. Drawing the rest from reference TRBV28 and TRBJ2-7, the complete variable domain is DVKVTQSSRYLVKRTGEKVFLECVQDMDHENMFWYRQDPGLGLRLIYFSYDVKMKEKGDIPEGYSVSREKKERFSLILESASTNQTSMYLCASTITGQGYEQYFGPGTRLTVT.

This clonotype was counted at least ten times. The chain has TRBV20-1 and TRBJ2-3; 13 positions match TRBD2. Trimming cost V 0 bases and J 1 base; bases outside gene matches: 1. This CDR3 is built from 16 residues. In germline, CDR1 is DFQATT, CDR2 SNEGSKA (reference sequence). The CDR3 DNA reads TGCAGTGCTAGAGAAGGGACTAGCGGGGGCACAGATACGCAGTATTTT. Protein product: CSAREGTSGGTDTQYF.

The gene calls are TRBV20-1 and TRBJ1-1; unclear D gene. V was pared by 2 bases and J by 4 bases, with 11 bases between. There are 13 residues in the CDR3. Germline V gene lookup returns CDR1 DFQATT and CDR2 SNEGSKA (reference sequence). The CDR3, as DNA: TGCAGTGCTAGATCGGGTGGTGGCACTGAAGCTTTCTTT. Translated, it gives CSARSGGGTEAFF.

The sample holds many counts of this clonotype. V is TRBV12-3 or TRBV12-4 and J is TRBJ2-1; TRBD1 matches 9 bases. The ends lost 6 bases at V and 2 bases at J; junction bases unmatched: 8. The CDR3 sequence is 16 residues long. CDR3 residues: CASSTTGGETYNEQFF. As DNA, the CDR3 is TGTGCCAGCAGCACCACAGGGGGCGAGACCTACAATGAGCAGTTCTTC.

The chain links TRBV4-3 to TRBJ1-6; no clear D gene. Germline V gene data show CDR1 as LGHNA and CDR2 as YSLEER. V shed 0 bases and J shed 7 bases, with 16 bases lying between them. CDR3 size: 17 residues. This chain's CDR3 is CASSQDRQAVGNSPLHF. In DNA, the CDR3 is TGCGCCAGCAGCCAAGACCGTCAGGCGGTCGGGAATTCACCCCTCCACTTT.

This clonotype was observed a handful of times. This chain joins TRBV5-6 and TRBJ2-7; the D gene is possibly TRBD1 (6 bases). Germline V gene sequence: CDR1 SGHDT, CDR2 YYEEEE. The CDR3 is 15 residues long. Deletions cut 4 bases from V and 0 bases from J, with 14 bases between. In DNA, the CDR3 is TGTGCCAGCAGCCCCCCGAGACAGGCCTCCTACGAGCAGTACTTC. Encoded protein: CASSPPRQASYEQYF.

This clonotype was found many times. V usage is TRBV7-8 and J usage is TRBJ2-3, with 9 bases matching TRBD2. In germline, CDR1 is SGHVS, CDR2 FQNEAQ. The V gene end was trimmed by 1 base and the J gene end by 5 bases; junction bases not matched to a gene: 13. The CDR3 runs to 18 residues. CDR3 in DNA: TGTGCCAGCAGCTTAGAGGCGGGGATAGCGGGAGTTCTAGATACGCAGTATTTT. It is translated as CASSLEAGIAGVLDTQYF.

The chain uses TRBV3-1 and TRBJ2-1; TRBD2 aligns across 8 bases. CDR1 is LGHDT, CDR2 YNNKEL, per germline (reference sequence). Trimming at V came to 3 bases and at J to 12 bases, leaving 1 base not matched to a gene. This CDR3 spans 11 amino acids. The CDR3 reads CASSQSGGQFF. Written as DNA, the CDR3 is TGTGCCAGCAGCCAGAGCGGGGGGCAGTTCTTC.

In this sample, this clonotype turned up a few times. This sequence joins TRBV6-5 and TRBJ2-5; perhaps TRBD1 as D (6 bases). CDR3 length: 15 amino acids. Per the germline V gene, CDR1 is MNHEY and CDR2 is SVGAGI. The ends were cut back, 2 bases at V and 4 bases at J, with 14 bases in the middle. The CDR3 nucleotides are TGTGCCAGCAGTTACACCCAGGGGATACTAGAGACCCAGTACTTC. It yields the protein CASSYTQGILETQYF.

This clonotype was recorded a few times. The CDR3 spells CASSQLAGDTTGELFF. The CDR3 DNA sequence: TGCGCCAGCAGCCAGCTAGCGGGAGACACCACCGGGGAGCTGTTTTTT. The rearrangement links TRBV5-1 to TRBJ2-2; 10 nucleotides agree with TRBD2. CDR3 length equals 16 residues. With 4 bases clipped from V and 4 bases from J, the junction kept 7 bases outside the gene matches. Germline V gives CDR1 SGHRS, CDR2 YFSETQ.

The J gene is TRBJ2-5, the V gene TRBV19; 7 nucleotides match TRBD1. This CDR3 is built from 14 residues. Germline V gene data show CDR1 as LNHDA and CDR2 as SQIVND (reference sequence). J was trimmed by 5 bases and V by 7 bases; bases with no gene match: 10. CDR3: CASMDEGARETQYF. CDR3 DNA: TGTGCCAGTATGGATGAGGGGGCGAGGGAGACCCAGTACTTC.

This clonotype was recorded at least ten times. The V call is TRBV4-1, the J call TRBJ2-1; tentatively, D is TRBD1 or TRBD2 (5 bases each). Germline V lookup: CDR1 MGHRA, CDR2 YSYEKL. V gave up 4 bases and J gave up 0 bases, with 19 bases separating them. This CDR3 is 18 amino acids long. The CDR3 region has the DNA TGCGCCAGCAGCCTGCTGAGAGGGGCCCTCAACTCCTACAATGAGCAGTTCTTC. It codes for CASSLLRGALNSYNEQFF.

The rearrangement uses TRBV20-1 and TRBJ2-7, with D unresolved. Trimming cost V 2 bases and J 2 bases, with 7 bases left between them. CDR1 and CDR2 (germline): DFQATT, SNEGSKA (reference sequence). The CDR3 length is 12 residues. The CDR3 DNA reads as TGCAGTGCTAGACAGAGAGCCTACGAGCAGTACTTC. This sequence encodes CSARQRAYEQYF.

The sample holds a few counts of this clonotype. The rearrangement links TRBV7-8 to TRBJ2-3, with D possibly TRBD2 on 5 matching bases. Germline V gene data show CDR1 as SGHVS and CDR2 as FQNEAQ. The CDR3 extends over 15 amino acids. Trimming left V 1 base short and J 2 bases short, with 10 bases between. CDR3 in DNA: TGTGCCAGCAGCTTAGTGAGGGTTTCCACAGATACGCAGTATTTT. Protein product: CASSLVRVSTDTQYF. Supplemented by reference TRBV7-8 and TRBJ2-3, the full variable domain reads GAGVSQSPRYKVAKRGQDVALRCDPISGHVSLFWYQQALGQGPEFLTYFQNEAQLDKSGLPSDRFFAERPEGSVSTLKIQRTQQEDSAVYLCASSLVRVSTDTQYFGPGTRLTVL.

The table lists this clonotype with many counts. The V call is TRBV11-2, the J call TRBJ2-4, with a weak D call TRBD1 (5 bases). Germline CDR1 SGHAT, CDR2 FQNNGV. The V gene lost 1 base and the J gene lost 5 bases, with 12 bases spanning the gap. CDR3 length: 15 residues. The CDR3 here is CASSLGSGRENIQYF. The CDR3 DNA follows: TGTGCCAGCAGCTTAGGATCTGGCAGGGAAAACATTCAGTACTTC.

The chain employs TRBV20-1 and TRBJ1-2; possible D gene TRBD1, 5 bases. CDR3 size: 14 residues. V was cut by 5 bases and J by 0 bases, with 13 bases left in between. Germline assignment: CDR1 DFQATT and CDR2 SNEGSKA (reference sequence). CDR3 bases: TGCAGTGCTGGCGGGACGGCCACTAACTATGGCTACACCTTC. It codes for CSAGGTATNYGYTF.

The sample holds a few counts of this clonotype. The rearrangement joins TRBV12-3 or TRBV12-4 to TRBJ1-1, with D hard to call. V was shortened by 3 bases and J by 3 bases, with 14 bases between the two germline ends. This CDR3 is built from 15 residues. Written as DNA, the CDR3 is TGTGCCAGCAGTTTTAGCCTCCAGGTTCACACTGAAGCTTTCTTT. It encodes CASSFSLQVHTEAFF.

The chain employs TRBV7-9 and TRBJ2-1; possibly TRBD2 for D (5 bases). Germline V lookup: CDR1 SEHNR, CDR2 FQNEAQ (reference sequence). The CDR3 sequence is 17 residues long. V gave up 5 bases and J gave up 0 bases, with 17 bases separating them. DNA of the CDR3: TGTGCCAGCAGCGTACGGCTAGCAGCGAGCTCCTACAATGAGCAGTTCTTC. Translating gives CASSVRLAASSYNEQFF.